This TCR beta chain emerged from a study of shared clonotypes between healthy human individuals. Trimming removed 4 bases from V and 3 bases from J; junction bases left unmatched: 2. This CDR3 spans 13 amino acids. In germline, CDR1 is SGHRS, CDR2 YFSETQ. Using immunoSEQ multiplex PCR, the repertoire was profiled, and TCRdb retains in-frame clones only, with some absent. The repertoire holds 450,000 to 500,000 clones, with 70% to 85% as singletons. Input material: PBMCs. The chain employs TRBV5-1 and TRBJ1-1; 8 bases line up with TRBD1. The sequence derives from a middle-aged woman in good health. Some clones in this sample may be carry-over from other donors' samples. The DNA of the CDR3 is TGCGCCAGCAGCCTGGGACAGGACACTGAAGCTTTCTTT. The encoded protein is CASSLGQDTEAFF.